Sequencing of this T cell receptor (beta chain) was carried out in a study of T-cell reconstitution after alpha-beta-depleted transplantation in children. Unique molecular identifiers were incorporated into the prepared TCRbeta library. A single record per CDR3 protein comes from TCRdb applying MiXCR to the PCR reads. The sample holds a few hundred thousand distinct CDR3 sequences; roughly 9.5% are singletons and the top ten take about 9.5%. Per germline, CDR1 LGHDT and CDR2 YNNKEL (reference sequence). V was pared by 3 bases and J by 0 bases, with 5 bases between. CDR3 length: 13 residues. This chain links TRBV3-1 with TRBJ2-5; D gene unclear. The sample consisted of PBMCs from the stem cell graft donor, taken from the stem cell graft. The sequence was collected from a human donor who donated a stem cell graft to a child with SCID. The DNA for the CDR3 is TGTGCCAGCAGCCACAAGTACCAAGAGACCCAGTACTTC. Residues: CASSHKYQETQYF.